The following is a TCR beta chain sequence with its context. The target antigen is unknown. The CDR3 extends over 17 amino acids. Unmatched junction bases numbered 9, after V lost 5 bases and J lost 2 bases. Per the germline V gene, CDR1 is SGHRS and CDR2 is YFSETQ. The record originates from a study of molecular identifiers for immune sequencing clone quantification. In the study overall: Naive CD8 cell RNA, from roughly 20,000 or 100,000 cells, was split five ways in replicates, with four sequenced. Study-wide findings and caveats: One cell's worth of spiked Jurkat TCR RNA was reportedly detectable among roughly 1 million naive cells.

Libraries of bulk TCR were made by previously described methods (with listed TCR primers). TCRdb redid the calling of the PCR reads with MiXCR, one entry per CDR3 protein. The sample comprises 85,000 to 95,000 distinct CDR3 sequences, about 20% of which are singletons, and 0.7% to 0.95% rests with the top ten. This receptor was identified in a human donor in good health. Some libraries in this study had Jurkat cell RNA spiked in. Sequencing used naive CD8+ T cells from blood, with Jurkat cell RNA spiked in. Specified subset: FACS-sorted CD8+CD4-CCR7+CD45RA+ naive T cells. The gene calls are TRBV5-1 and TRBJ2-2; TRBD1 matches at 10 bases. The CDR3 nucleotides read TGCGCCAGCAGTTTGCCACGACAGGGGGCTAACACCGGGGAGCTGTTTTTT. Its protein product is CASSLPRQGANTGELFF.